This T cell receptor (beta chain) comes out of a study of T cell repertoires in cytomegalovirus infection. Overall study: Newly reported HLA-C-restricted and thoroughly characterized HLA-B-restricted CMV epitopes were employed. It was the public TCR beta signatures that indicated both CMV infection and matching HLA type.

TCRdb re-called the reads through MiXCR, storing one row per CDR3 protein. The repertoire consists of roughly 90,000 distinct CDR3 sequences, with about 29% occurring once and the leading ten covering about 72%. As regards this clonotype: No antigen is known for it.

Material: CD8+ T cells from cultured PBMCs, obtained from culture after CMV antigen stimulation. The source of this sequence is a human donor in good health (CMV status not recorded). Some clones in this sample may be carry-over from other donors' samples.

The CDR3 DNA reads TGTGCCAGCAGCTTCGGACAGGGGGGCTACGAGCAGTACTTC. Residues: CASSFGQGGYEQYF. V is TRBV7-6 and J is TRBJ2-7; TRBD1 matches at 10 bases. CDR3 length: 14 residues. V trimming: 3 bases; J trimming: 3 bases; junction bases outside the gene matches: 2. The V gene's germline CDR1 is SGHVS and CDR2 FNYEAQ.